This T cell receptor (beta chain) was sequenced for a study of beta chain features in type 1 diabetes. Study results and limitations: Moderate yet significant TCRB CDR3 shortening was seen in Type 1 diabetes patients in all four CD4+ subsets. A potential PCR bias toward shorter templates would be equal in patient and control samples.

On this clone itself: Its antigen is not identified.

Sequenced material consisted of expressed TCRB transcripts (all of the isolated RNA was reverse transcribed). For naive, central memory and regulatory T cell samples, reads averaged approximately 3.6 million. Some clones are missing from TCRdb's copy, which holds only in-frame ones; the method was immunoSEQ multiplex PCR. The table shows 250,000 or so clones, with under 70% occurring only once. Sequenced input: naive CD4+ T cells from blood. The receptor comes from a man between 25 and 39 years old in good health.

CDR3 amino acids: CASSLGLARTDTQYF. In DNA form, the CDR3 reads TGTGCCAGCAGCTTAGGACTAGCGAGAACAGATACGCAGTATTTT. The chain joins TRBV7-7 to TRBJ2-3; 8 bases fit TRBD2. Germline V gives CDR1 SSHAT, CDR2 FNYEAQ (reference sequence). The junction had 3 bases not matched to a gene; V was cut back by 1 base and J by 3 bases. The CDR3 is made up of 15 amino acids.